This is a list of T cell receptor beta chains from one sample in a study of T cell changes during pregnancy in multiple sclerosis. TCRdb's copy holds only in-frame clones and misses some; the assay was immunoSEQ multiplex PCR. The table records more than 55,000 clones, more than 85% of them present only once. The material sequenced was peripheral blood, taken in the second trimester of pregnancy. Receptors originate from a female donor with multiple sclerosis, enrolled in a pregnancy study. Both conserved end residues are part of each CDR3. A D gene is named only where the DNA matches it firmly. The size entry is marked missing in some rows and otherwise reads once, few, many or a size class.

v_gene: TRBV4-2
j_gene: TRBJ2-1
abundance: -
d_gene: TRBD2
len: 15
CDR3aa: CASSQEASGSNEQFF
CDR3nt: TGTGCCAGCAGCCAAGAAGCTAGCGGGAGCAATGAGCAGTTCTTC

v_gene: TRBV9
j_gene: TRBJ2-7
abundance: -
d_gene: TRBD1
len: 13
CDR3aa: CASSKGQGGEQYF
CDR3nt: TGTGCCAGCAGCAAGGGACAGGGGGGAGAGCAGTACTTC

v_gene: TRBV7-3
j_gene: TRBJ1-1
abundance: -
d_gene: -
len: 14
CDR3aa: CASSLQGANTEAFF
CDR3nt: TGTGCCAGCAGCTTACAAGGGGCGAACACTGAAGCTTTCTTT

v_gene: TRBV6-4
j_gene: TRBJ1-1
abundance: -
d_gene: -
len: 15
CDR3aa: CASSDSMGGGSEAFF
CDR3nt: TGTGCCAGCAGTGACTCGATGGGGGGGGGATCTGAAGCTTTCTTT

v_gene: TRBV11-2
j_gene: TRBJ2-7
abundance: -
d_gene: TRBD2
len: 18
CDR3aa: CASSPNSRSSGETYEQYF
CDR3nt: TGTGCCAGCAGCCCTAACTCCCGTTCTAGCGGGGAGACCTACGAGCAGTACTTC

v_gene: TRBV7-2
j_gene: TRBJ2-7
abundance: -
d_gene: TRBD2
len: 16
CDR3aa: CASSLGISGGTYEQYF
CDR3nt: TGTGCCAGCAGCTTAGGTATCAGCGGGGGAACCTACGAGCAGTACTTC

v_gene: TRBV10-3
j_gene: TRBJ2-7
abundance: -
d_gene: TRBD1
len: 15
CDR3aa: CAIRAGTGGSYEQYF
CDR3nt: TGTGCCATCAGGGCCGGGACAGGGGGCTCCTACGAGCAGTACTTC

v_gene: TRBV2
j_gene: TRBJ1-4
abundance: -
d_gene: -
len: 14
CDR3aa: CASSEAQGGEKLFF
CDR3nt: TGTGCCAGCAGTGAAGCGCAGGGTGGGGAAAAACTGTTTTTT

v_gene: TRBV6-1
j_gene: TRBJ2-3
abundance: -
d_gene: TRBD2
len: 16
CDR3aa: CASSEPSGGATDTQYF
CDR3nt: TGTGCCAGCAGTGAACCTAGCGGGGGGGCGACAGATACGCAGTATTTT

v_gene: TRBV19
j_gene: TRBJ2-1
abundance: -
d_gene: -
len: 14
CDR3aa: CASSISGGSNGQFF
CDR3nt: TGTGCCAGTAGTATTTCGGGCGGGTCAAATGGGCAGTTCTTC

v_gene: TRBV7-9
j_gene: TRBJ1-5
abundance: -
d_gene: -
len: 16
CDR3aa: CASSLAETAHNQPQHF
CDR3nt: TGTGCCAGCAGCTTAGCGGAGACAGCCCACAATCAGCCCCAGCATTTT

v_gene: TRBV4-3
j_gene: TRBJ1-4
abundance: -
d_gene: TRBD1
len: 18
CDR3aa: CASSQGSGTGSSNEKLFF
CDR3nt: TGCGCCAGCAGCCAAGGGTCCGGGACAGGGAGCTCTAATGAAAAACTGTTTTTT

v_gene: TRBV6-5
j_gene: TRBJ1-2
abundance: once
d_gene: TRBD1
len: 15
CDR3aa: CASFSPGTGGKGYTF
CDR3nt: TGTGCCAGTTTCTCCCCCGGGACAGGGGGCAAAGGCTACACCTTC